The clone carrying this T cell receptor (beta chain) showed up just a few times. Its antigen is undetermined. This specimen comes from a study of T cells after yellow fever vaccination. The study, taken as a whole, reports: Weaker in magnitude, the secondary response showed a faster peak on day 5 versus 15. Detected again after the booster were most primary-vaccination clones, at 95% to 98% CD4 and approximately 85% CD8. Overall, a small share of clonotypes was seen in both CD4 and CD8 compartments.

TCRdb reprocessed the 5' RACE reads via MiXCR and lists one record per CDR3 protein. The sample carries 610,000 or so distinct CDR3 sequences, around 12% recorded once. The CDR3 totals 15 residues. Deletions cut 1 base from V and 7 bases from J, with 16 bases between. This TCR was recovered from a man aged 25-40 years who received the YFV17D yellow fever vaccine. The rearrangement uses TRBV12-3 or TRBV12-4 and TRBJ1-2; the D is unclear. The material sequenced was PBMCs, taken on the day of the yellow fever booster vaccination. The CDR3 sequence is CASSLDWRTDGGYTF. The CDR3 nucleotides are TGTGCCAGCAGTTTAGACTGGAGGACTGATGGTGGCTACACCTTC.